These 8 T cell receptor beta chains originate from one sample sequenced in a study of Ad26.COV2.S vaccination and SARS-CoV-2 variants. Some clones are missing from TCRdb's copy, which holds only in-frame ones; the method was immunoSEQ multiplex PCR. The sample lists about 280,000 clones; more than 70% were seen once. Indicated treatment: 19 received Ad26.COV2.S at low or high dose, single or two shots; five or six received placebo; per-sample allocation not given. Collection of samples fell on day 63 after the first vaccine or placebo injection. The material sequenced was peripheral blood, taken in a trial of Ad26.COV2.S vaccine versus placebo. These receptors were collected from a person aged 18-60 years who received the Ad26.COV2.S COVID-19 vaccine or a placebo.

The rearrangement joins TRBV14 to TRBJ2-7; D gene ambiguous. This CDR3 comprises 14 residues. CDR1 and CDR2 (germline): SGHDN, FVKESK. V was clipped by 6 bases and J by 3 bases, with 15 bases between them. The CDR3 sequence is CASSPQYSDYEQYF. The CDR3 DNA reads as TGTGCCAGCAGTCCGCAGTACTCAGACTACGAGCAGTACTTC. Filled out from reference TRBV14 and TRBJ2-7, the complete variable domain reads EAGVTQFPSHSVIEKGQTVTLRCDPISGHDNLYWYRRVMGKEIKFLLHFVKESKQDESGMPNNRFLAERTGGTYSTLKVQPAELEDSGVYFCASSPQYSDYEQYFGPGTRLTVT.

The chain recombines TRBV2 with TRBJ1-1; D unclear. Trimming removed 6 bases from V and 10 bases from J, with 15 bases in between. The CDR3 spans 12 residues. Germline V lookup: CDR1 SNHLY, CDR2 FYNNEI. The CDR3 DNA reads as TGTGCCAGCAGCATCCAGACCACTAGAGCTTTCTTT. This sequence encodes CASSIQTTRAFF.

This clone was picked up a small number of times. The genes are TRBV10-3 and TRBJ2-2; D is uncertain. The CDR3 length is 15 residues. Trimming removed 4 bases from V and 4 bases from J, with 13 bases in between. CDR1 is ENHRY, CDR2 SYGVKD, per germline. The DNA of the CDR3 is TGTGCCATCAGTGTCGGTAGTGGGATCACCGGGGAGCTGTTTTTT. Translating gives CAISVGSGITGELFF.

J is TRBJ1-1 and V is TRBV19, with D possibly matching TRBD1 (5 bases). The CDR3 sequence is 14 residues long. Germline CDR1 LNHDA, CDR2 SQIVND (reference sequence). The germline V and J ends were trimmed by 3 bases and 0 bases, with 8 bases remaining between them. The DNA of the CDR3 is TGTGCCAGTAGTATTCGGGGGATGAACACTGAAGCTTTCTTT. This sequence encodes CASSIRGMNTEAFF.

This rearrangement joins TRBV7-2 to TRBJ1-1; D gene unclear. Looked up from germline, CDR1 is SGHTA and CDR2 is FQGNSA. The CDR3 runs 15 residues. The V and J ends lost 5 bases and 0 bases respectively, with 13 bases between them. Here the CDR3 reads CASSRRAAMNTEAFF. CDR3 nucleotides: TGTGCCAGCAGCCGCCGGGCAGCCATGAACACTGAAGCTTTCTTT.

The rearrangement links TRBV11-3 to TRBJ2-3; a weak D match, TRBD1 (6 bases). CDR1 and CDR2 (germline): SGHNT, YENEEA. V was shortened by 1 base and J by 1 base, with 18 bases between the two germline ends. The CDR3 consists of 18 residues. As DNA, the CDR3 is TGTGCCAGCAGCTTAGGGTCTGCAGCAGGGGTGGGCACAGATACGCAGTATTTT. Protein: CASSLGSAAGVGTDTQYF.

The chain has TRBV5-6 and TRBJ1-6; possible D gene TRBD1, 5 bases. V was clipped by 1 base and J by 2 bases, with 16 bases between them. The CDR3 is made up of 18 amino acids. Germline lookup yields CDR1 SGHDT and CDR2 YYEEEE. The CDR3 here is CASSLSVGRGTYNSPLHF. The CDR3 region has the DNA TGTGCCAGCAGCTTGTCCGTTGGCCGGGGCACCTATAATTCACCCCTCCACTTT.

The CDR3 reads CASSELGGRSNEQYF. CDR3 coding DNA: TGTGCCAGCAGTGAATTAGGCGGGAGAAGCAACGAGCAGTACTTC. The chain links TRBV2 to TRBJ2-7; 7 bases map to TRBD2. Germline CDR1 reads SNHLY; CDR2 reads FYNNEI. The CDR3 covers 15 residues. V lost 2 bases, J lost 5 bases, and 9 bases stayed unmatched.